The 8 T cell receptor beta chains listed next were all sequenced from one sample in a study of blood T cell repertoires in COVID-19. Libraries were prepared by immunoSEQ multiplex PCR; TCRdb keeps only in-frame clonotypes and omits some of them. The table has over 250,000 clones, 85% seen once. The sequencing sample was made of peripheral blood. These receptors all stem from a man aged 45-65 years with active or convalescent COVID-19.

DNA for the CDR3: TGTGCCAGCAGCTTCGCGGTGAACACTGAAGCTTTCTTT. Its protein product is CASSFAVNTEAFF. The genes are TRBV7-8 and TRBJ1-1; D gene unclear. Looked up from germline, CDR1 is SGHVS and CDR2 is FQNEAQ. There are 13 residues in the CDR3. With 3 bases removed from V and 0 bases from J, the gap between germline ends came to 5 bases.

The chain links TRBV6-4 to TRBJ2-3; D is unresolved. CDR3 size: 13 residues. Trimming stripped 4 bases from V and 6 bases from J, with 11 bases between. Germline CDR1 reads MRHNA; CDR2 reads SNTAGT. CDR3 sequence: CASSVSYGDTQYF. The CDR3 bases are TGTGCCAGCAGTGTCTCGTACGGGGATACGCAGTATTTT.

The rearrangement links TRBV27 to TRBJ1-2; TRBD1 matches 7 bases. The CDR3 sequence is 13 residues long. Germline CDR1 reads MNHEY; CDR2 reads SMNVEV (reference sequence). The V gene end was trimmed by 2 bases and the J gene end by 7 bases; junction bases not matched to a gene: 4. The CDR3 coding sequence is TGTGCCAGCAGTTTAGTACAGGGGCTTGGCTACACCTTC. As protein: CASSLVQGLGYTF.

The CDR3 DNA follows: TGTGCCAGTTGTAGTCACATGAACACTGAAGCTTTCTTT. It codes for CASCSHMNTEAFF. This sequence joins TRBV19 and TRBJ1-1; D ambiguous. The V end was cut by 8 bases, the J end by 0 bases, with 10 bases between. Germline V gene lookup returns CDR1 LNHDA and CDR2 SQIVND (reference sequence). This CDR3 contains 13 residues.

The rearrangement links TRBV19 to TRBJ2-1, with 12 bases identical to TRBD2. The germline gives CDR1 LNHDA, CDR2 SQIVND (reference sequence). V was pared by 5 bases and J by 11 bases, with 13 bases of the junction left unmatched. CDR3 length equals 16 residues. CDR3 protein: CASSLLAGGRFSKQFF. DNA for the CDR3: TGTGCCAGTAGTCTGCTAGCGGGAGGGCGTTTTTCAAAGCAGTTCTTC.

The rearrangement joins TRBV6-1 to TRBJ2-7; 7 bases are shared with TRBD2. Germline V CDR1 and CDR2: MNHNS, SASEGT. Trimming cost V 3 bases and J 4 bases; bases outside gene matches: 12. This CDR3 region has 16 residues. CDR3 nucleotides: TGTGCCAGCAGTGATCGTCCGAGACTAGCAGGTTACGAGCAGTACTTC. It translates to CASSDRPRLAGYEQYF.

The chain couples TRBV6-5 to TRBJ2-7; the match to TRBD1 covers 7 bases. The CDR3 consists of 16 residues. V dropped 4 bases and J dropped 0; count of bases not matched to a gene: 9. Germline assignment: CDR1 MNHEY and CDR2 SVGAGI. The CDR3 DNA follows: TGTGCCAGCAGTTCCTTCGGCCGGGACAGCTCCTACGAGCAGTACTTC. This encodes CASSSFGRDSSYEQYF.

For the CDR3, the DNA is TGTGCCAGCAGCTTACAGACCCCTGGGGCCACAGATACGCAGTATTTT. The encoded protein is CASSLQTPGATDTQYF. The V and J genes are TRBV7-9 and TRBJ2-3, with a tentative D call TRBD1 (5 bases). In germline, CDR1 is SEHNR, CDR2 FQNEAQ (reference sequence). V was trimmed by 2 bases and J by 2 bases, leaving 14 bases between them. This CDR3 is built from 16 residues.